The 10 T cell receptor beta chains below come from one sample, sequenced in a study of CD8 T cells in ankylosing spondylitis. Notes on the study in general: Within ankylosing spondylitis blood, a TCR beta motif made up of several highly homologous variants appeared to be characteristic.

No antigens are known for them. MiXCR was run by TCRdb on the 5' RACE reads, yielding one entry per CDR3 protein. In the table there are some 840,000 distinct CDR3 sequences, about 12% of which are singletons. Material for sequencing was blood, either unsorted or a sorted T cell fraction (not recorded which). These receptors all come from a male donor with ankylosing spondylitis.

Only a few counts were recorded for this clonotype. V usage is TRBV5-1 and J usage is TRBJ1-3; the D gene is possibly TRBD1 (6 bases). This CDR3 region has 13 residues. V was trimmed by 4 bases and J by 2 bases, leaving 7 bases between them. CDR1 is SGHRS, CDR2 YFSETQ, per germline. Here the CDR3 reads CASSPGAGNTIYF. CDR3 DNA: TGCGCCAGCAGCCCAGGGGCTGGAAACACCATATATTTT.

This clonotype was found a few times. This chain links TRBV20-1 with TRBJ2-3; D not certain. Germline CDR1 is DFQATT and CDR2 is SNEGSKA (reference sequence). The CDR3 runs 14 residues. The V gene lost 6 bases and the J gene lost 1 base, with 14 bases spanning the gap. CDR3 protein: CSASDRSRTDTQYF. CDR3 in DNA: TGCAGTGCGAGCGATCGGAGTCGCACAGATACGCAGTATTTT.

This clonotype has only a few counts. The V gene is TRBV29-1, the J gene TRBJ2-6, with D hard to call. V was cut by 3 bases and J by 0 bases, with 6 bases left in between. The CDR3 loop spans 14 amino acids. CDR1 and CDR2 (germline): SQVTM, ANQGSEA. The CDR3 protein is CSVDPVSGANVLTF. The CDR3 nucleotides are TGCAGCGTTGATCCGGTCTCTGGGGCCAACGTCCTGACTTTC.

J is TRBJ1-4 and V is TRBV20-1; 10 bases match TRBD1. Per germline, CDR1 DFQATT and CDR2 SNEGSKA (reference sequence). The V segment lost 6 bases and the J segment 7 bases; nucleotides outside the gene matches: 8. CDR3 length: 14 amino acids. CDR3 loop: CSASLDRGIEKLFF. The CDR3 DNA is TGCAGTGCGAGCCTGGACAGGGGGATTGAAAAACTGTTTTTT.

This clonotype was counted ten times or more. J is TRBJ1-1 and V is TRBV20-1, with 8 bases that match TRBD1. V lost 4 bases and J lost 3; bases outside the gene matches: 4. CDR3 size: 13 residues. Germline CDR1 and CDR2: DFQATT and SNEGSKA (reference sequence). This CDR3 reads CSATQGGDTEAFF. The CDR3 region has the DNA TGCAGTGCTACACAGGGGGGTGACACTGAAGCTTTCTTT.

J is TRBJ1-5 and V is TRBV7-2; 8 bases are a match to TRBD1. The CDR3 has 16 amino acids. The V gene's germline CDR1 is SGHTA and CDR2 FQGNSA. The V gene end was trimmed by 5 bases and the J gene end by 0 bases; junction bases not matched to a gene: 6. The DNA of the CDR3 is TGTGCCAGCAGCACACAGGGGGTCCATAGCAATCAGCCCCAGCATTTT. This sequence encodes CASSTQGVHSNQPQHF.

The chain has TRBV20-1 and TRBJ2-7, with 9 bases identical to TRBD2. The V and J ends lost 6 bases and 3 bases, in that order; junction bases with no gene match: 9. The germline CDR1 and CDR2 sequences are DFQATT and SNEGSKA (reference sequence). The CDR3 totals 14 residues. Here the CDR3 reads CSAKPAGGFYEQYF. In DNA, the CDR3 is TGCAGTGCCAAGCCAGCGGGGGGTTTCTACGAGCAGTACTTC.

This clonotype was seen a handful of times. The V gene is TRBV5-4, the J gene TRBJ2-5, with a tentative D call TRBD1 (6 bases). The V and J ends lost 2 bases and 5 bases respectively, with 13 bases between them. CDR1 and CDR2 from the germline V gene are SGHNT and YYREEE (reference sequence). This CDR3 region has 14 residues. The CDR3 DNA reads as TGTGCCAGCAGCTTTTTACAGGGAAAGGAGACCCAGTACTTC. Its protein is CASSFLQGKETQYF.

This clonotype has a count of ten or more. This chain joins TRBV20-1 and TRBJ2-5; D uncertain. Germline CDR1 DFQATT, CDR2 SNEGSKA (reference sequence). The CDR3 has 14 residues. Trimming pared 0 bases from V and 3 bases from J, leaving 11 bases between. The CDR3, as DNA: TGCAGTGCTAGAGATGGAAGGCTCAAAGAGACCCAGTACTTC. This translates into CSARDGRLKETQYF.

This chain connects TRBV7-2 to TRBJ2-3; D gene ambiguous. Trimming left V 7 bases short and J 5 bases short, with 22 bases between. Germline V CDR1 and CDR2: SGHTA, FQGNSA. CDR3 size: 16 residues. This chain's CDR3 is CASKKGLARSIDTQYF. CDR3 bases: TGTGCCAGCAAAAAAGGGCTGGCTAGAAGTATAGATACGCAGTATTTT.